This passage covers 14 T cell receptor beta chains from one sample sequenced in a study of cytomegalovirus exposure and HLA in healthy donors. The PCR used 60 Vbeta and 13 Jbeta primers. Assay used: immunoSEQ multiplex PCR; TCRdb lists only in-frame clones, some missing. Of about 170,000 clones in the sample, roughly 85% are singletons; the top ten hold approximately 1.5%. Sequenced sample: PBMCs. The receptor set was obtained from a male donor in good health and CMV-seronegative.

DNA of the CDR3: TGTGCCAGCCTAGACTGGGACAGGGGGCGATCCGGGGAGCTGTTTTTT. This translates into CASLDWDRGRSGELFF. The chain combines TRBV19 with TRBJ2-2; 12 bases are shared with TRBD1. V lost 9 bases, J lost 6 bases, and 11 bases stayed unmatched. CDR3 length: 16 amino acids. Germline values: CDR1 LNHDA, CDR2 SQIVND (reference sequence).

The chain carries TRBV6-6 and TRBJ1-4; D ambiguous. In germline, CDR1 is MNHNY, CDR2 SVGAGI (reference sequence). The CDR3 totals 12 residues. Trimming left V 0 bases short and J 7 bases short, with 3 bases between. The CDR3 spells CASSYSSEKLFF. The CDR3 nucleotides read TGTGCCAGCAGTTACTCTAGTGAAAAACTGTTTTTT.

This rearrangement joins TRBV19 to TRBJ2-2; tentatively, D is TRBD1 (8 bases). The CDR3 consists of 15 residues. Trimming took off 5 bases at V and 4 bases at J, with 14 bases between the two ends. Per the germline V gene, CDR1 is LNHDA and CDR2 is SQIVND (reference sequence). Here the CDR3 DNA reads TGTGCCAGTAGTCTTACAGGGGGGGGCACCGGGGAGCTGTTTTTT. It yields the protein CASSLTGGGTGELFF.

The chain is built from TRBV10-1 and TRBJ1-1, with a weak D call TRBD1 (6 bases). CDR3 size: 12 residues. The germline V gene has CDR1 WNHNN and CDR2 SYGVQD (reference sequence). Trimming removed 6 bases at V and 8 bases at J, with 13 bases between. As DNA, the CDR3 is TGCGCCAGCAGAGGGGACATTGGAGAAGCTTTCTTT. Translated, it gives CASRGDIGEAFF.

In its sample, this clone was seen a few times. V and J are TRBV5-6 and TRBJ2-7, with D uncertain. Per the germline V gene, CDR1 is SGHDT and CDR2 is YYEEEE. The CDR3 runs to 15 residues. V was shortened by 1 base and J by 2 bases, with 13 bases between the two germline ends. The CDR3 loop reads CASSLTPVKPYEQYF. CDR3 nucleotide sequence: TGTGCCAGCAGCTTGACCCCGGTAAAACCCTACGAGCAGTACTTC.

The V and J genes are TRBV5-6 and TRBJ2-3, with 10 bases identical to TRBD1. The junction had 13 bases not matched to a gene; V was cut back by 4 bases and J by 2 bases. Germline V gives CDR1 SGHDT, CDR2 YYEEEE. The CDR3 totals 18 residues. This CDR3 reads CASSLGTGAFPDTDTQYF. The CDR3 nucleotides are TGTGCCAGCAGCCTTGGGACAGGGGCCTTCCCTGACACAGATACGCAGTATTTT.

This chain links TRBV10-2 with TRBJ1-5; D is undetermined. This CDR3 is built from 11 residues. The V end lost 2 bases, the J end lost 11 bases, and 7 bases lay between the germline ends. Germline V CDR1 and CDR2: WSHSY, SAAADI. The CDR3, as DNA: TGCGCCAGCAGTGAGGCCGGGGCCCAGCATTTT. Translated: CASSEAGAQHF.

V gene TRBV7-9 combines with J gene TRBJ2-2, with TRBD1 matching 7 bases. The germline CDR1 and CDR2 sequences are SEHNR and FQNEAQ (reference sequence). This CDR3 comprises 16 residues. V shed 7 bases and J 4 bases; nucleotides not matched to a gene: 12. The CDR3 loop is CASKWGDRVLTGELFF. DNA of the CDR3: TGTGCCAGCAAATGGGGCGACAGGGTTCTCACCGGGGAGCTGTTTTTT.

The chain joins TRBV4-1 to TRBJ2-1, with 7 bases matching TRBD1. V shed 5 bases and J 1 base; nucleotides not matched to a gene: 5. Germline CDR1 reads MGHRA; CDR2 reads YSYEKL. The CDR3 totals 15 residues. The CDR3 region is CASSDRDTSYNEQFF. The CDR3 bases are TGCGCCAGCAGCGACAGGGATACTTCCTACAATGAGCAGTTCTTC.

The genes are TRBV18 and TRBJ1-5; no clear D gene. From germline, CDR1 is KGHSH and CDR2 LQKENI. Trimming cost V 6 bases and J 4 bases, with 10 bases left between them. This CDR3 is built from 13 residues. CDR3 sequence: CASSLGSNQPQHF. CDR3 bases: TGTGCCAGCTCCCTTGGGAGTAATCAGCCCCAGCATTTT.

The CDR3, as DNA: TGTGCCAGCAGCCCCTCAGGGCCAAATCAGCCCCAGCATTTT. The encoded protein is CASSPSGPNQPQHF. The chain couples TRBV6-5 to TRBJ1-5, with D maybe TRBD1 (5 bases). Trimming cost V 6 bases and J 4 bases, with 13 bases left between them. CDR1 is MNHEY, CDR2 SVGAGI, per germline. CDR3 length: 14 residues.

CDR3 DNA sequence: TGTGCCAGCAGCCAAAGCGGGGTCGTTGGTCAGCCCCAGCATTTT. Translating it yields CASSQSGVVGQPQHF. The chain uses TRBV7-2 and TRBJ1-5; no clear D gene. Germline V CDR1 and CDR2: SGHTA, FQGNSA. The CDR3 length is 15 residues. V was trimmed by 5 bases and J by 6 bases, leaving 17 bases between them.

The gene calls are TRBV5-1 and TRBJ2-5; D is unclear. This CDR3 is built from 14 residues. Trimming stripped 0 bases from V and 2 bases from J, with 8 bases between. From germline, CDR1 is SGHRS and CDR2 YFSETQ. The CDR3 spells CASSLVAEQETQYF. The CDR3 DNA reads as TGCGCCAGCAGCTTGGTGGCGGAGCAAGAGACCCAGTACTTC.

This clone was recorded once. V usage is TRBV2 and J usage is TRBJ1-2, with TRBD1 matching 7 bases. Germline-derived CDR1 and CDR2 are SNHLY and FYNNEI. V shed 7 bases and J 5 bases; nucleotides not matched to a gene: 7. This CDR3 has 13 residues. The CDR3 protein is CASTKDRLYGYTF. CDR3 sequence (DNA): TGTGCCAGCACTAAGGACAGGCTTTATGGCTACACCTTC.